Listed below are T cell receptor beta chains from one sample, sequenced in a study of T cell repertoires in cytomegalovirus infection. TCRdb re-called the reads through MiXCR, storing one row per CDR3 protein. Of fewer than 950,000 distinct CDR3 sequences listed, approximately 30% are singletons. These receptors have no known antigen. Sequenced here: cultured CD8+ T cells from PBMCs, sampled from culture after CMV antigen stimulation. The source of these receptors is a human donor in good health (CMV status not recorded). Some clones in this sample may be carry-over from other donors' samples. CDR3s include the opening cysteine and the closing phenylalanine or tryptophan. Fields, in order: J gene, clone size, D gene, V gene, CDR3 protein, CDR3 DNA. D genes are given only for firm matches. Some rows mark clone size as missing; the rest say once, few, many or name a class of expanded clone.

j_gene: TRBJ2-7; abundance: few; d_gene: NA; v_gene: TRBV15; CDR3aa: CATSRDVRDNYEQYF; CDR3nt: TGTGCCACCAGCAGAGATGTACGGGACAACTACGAGCAGTACTTC
j_gene: TRBJ1-2; abundance: few; d_gene: NA; v_gene: TRBV6-4; CDR3aa: CASSDNPGTPYGYTF; CDR3nt: TGTGCCAGCAGTGATAACCCCGGGACACCTTATGGCTACACCTTC
j_gene: TRBJ1-6; abundance: NA; d_gene: TRBD1; v_gene: TRBV5-4; CDR3aa: CASSTPGQGSPLHF; CDR3nt: TGTGCCAGCAGCACGCCGGGACAGGGGTCACCCCTCCACTTT
j_gene: TRBJ2-3; abundance: few; d_gene: NA; v_gene: TRBV6-5; CDR3aa: CASSYSDRLTDTQYF; CDR3nt: TGTGCCAGCAGTTACTCCGACAGATTGACAGATACGCAGTATTTT
j_gene: TRBJ1-3; abundance: NA; d_gene: NA; v_gene: TRBV29-1; CDR3aa: CSVVGFVEGSGNTIYF; CDR3nt: TGCAGCGTTGTAGGATTTGTAGAGGGAAGTGGAAACACCATATATTTT
j_gene: TRBJ1-5; abundance: NA; d_gene: TRBD1; v_gene: TRBV12-3/TRBV12-4; CDR3aa: CASSVRQGNKPQHF; CDR3nt: TGTGCCAGCAGCGTTAGACAGGGCAATAAGCCCCAGCATTTT
j_gene: TRBJ2-7; abundance: many; d_gene: NA; v_gene: TRBV6-5; CDR3aa: CASSYLGDSPYEQYF; CDR3nt: TGTGCCAGCAGTTACTTAGGGGATTCACCCTACGAGCAGTACTTC
j_gene: TRBJ2-3; abundance: NA; d_gene: NA; v_gene: TRBV24-1; CDR3aa: CATSDEGPTDTQYF; CDR3nt: TGTGCCACCAGTGATGAAGGACCCACAGATACGCAGTATTTT
j_gene: TRBJ1-5; abundance: NA; d_gene: NA; v_gene: TRBV27; CDR3aa: CASSLWGGGLGNQPQHF; CDR3nt: TGTGCCAGCAGTTTATGGGGGGGAGGTTTGGGCAATCAGCCCCAGCATTTT
j_gene: TRBJ1-1; abundance: NA; d_gene: TRBD1; v_gene: TRBV6-6; CDR3aa: CASSSDRGFEAFF; CDR3nt: TGTGCCAGCAGTTCGGACAGGGGGTTTGAAGCTTTCTTT
j_gene: TRBJ1-5; abundance: few; d_gene: NA; v_gene: TRBV7-2; CDR3aa: CASSVQGPSDWDQPQHF; CDR3nt: TGTGCCAGCAGCGTCCAGGGGCCGTCGGATTGGGATCAGCCCCAGCATTTT
j_gene: TRBJ1-1; abundance: few; d_gene: NA; v_gene: TRBV6-1; CDR3aa: CASSENVGRSTEAFF; CDR3nt: TGTGCCAGCAGTGAAAATGTGGGGCGGAGCACAGAAGCTTTCTTT
j_gene: TRBJ1-1; abundance: NA; d_gene: TRBD1; v_gene: TRBV27; CDR3aa: CASSQDRGRLGEAFF; CDR3nt: TGTGCCAGCAGTCAGGACAGGGGGCGGCTCGGTGAAGCTTTCTTT
j_gene: TRBJ1-1; abundance: few; d_gene: TRBD1; v_gene: TRBV12-3/TRBV12-4; CDR3aa: CASSSTGTENTEAFF; CDR3nt: TGTGCCAGCAGTTCTACCGGGACAGAGAACACTGAAGCTTTCTTT
j_gene: TRBJ1-1; abundance: few; d_gene: NA; v_gene: TRBV5-5; CDR3aa: CASSFLFGTEAFF; CDR3nt: TGTGCCAGCAGCTTTTTGTTTGGCACTGAAGCTTTCTTT
j_gene: TRBJ2-2; abundance: once; d_gene: TRBD1; v_gene: TRBV9; CDR3aa: CASSVGDRGLTGELFF; CDR3nt: TGTGCCAGCAGCGTAGGGGACAGGGGGCTTACCGGGGAGCTGTTTTTT
j_gene: TRBJ1-4; abundance: NA; d_gene: NA; v_gene: TRBV4-3; CDR3aa: CASSQVWGQDRLANEKLFF; CDR3nt: TGCGCCAGCAGCCAAGTTTGGGGCCAGGATAGATTAGCTAATGAAAAACTGTTTTTT
j_gene: TRBJ2-3; abundance: NA; d_gene: NA; v_gene: TRBV15; CDR3aa: CATSRDILKGGGLLSPLTDTQYF; CDR3nt: TGTGCCACCAGCAGAGATATTCTCAAGGGGGGGGGCCTTTTATCCCCCCTCACAGATACGCAGTATTTT
j_gene: TRBJ2-3; abundance: few; d_gene: NA; v_gene: TRBV5-1; CDR3aa: CASSLEGWSTDTQYF; CDR3nt: TGCGCCAGCAGCTTGGAGGGATGGAGCACAGATACGCAGTATTTT
j_gene: TRBJ2-6; abundance: few; d_gene: NA; v_gene: TRBV20-1; CDR3aa: CSALIFSGANVLTF; CDR3nt: TGCAGTGCTCTAATTTTTTCTGGGGCCAACGTCCTGACTTTC
j_gene: TRBJ2-1; abundance: many; d_gene: NA; v_gene: TRBV7-3; CDR3aa: CASSLNGVPYNEQFF; CDR3nt: TGTGCCAGCAGCTTAAACGGGGTCCCCTACAATGAGCAGTTCTTC
j_gene: TRBJ2-1; abundance: few; d_gene: NA; v_gene: TRBV7-9; CDR3aa: CASSPSYRGIYNEQFF; CDR3nt: TGTGCCAGCAGCCCCTCTTATAGGGGGATCTACAATGAGCAGTTCTTC
j_gene: TRBJ2-6; abundance: few; d_gene: NA; v_gene: TRBV12-3/TRBV12-4; CDR3aa: CASSPYNREWANVLTF; CDR3nt: TGTGCCAGCAGCCCTTATAACAGGGAGTGGGCCAACGTCCTGACTTTC
j_gene: TRBJ2-4; abundance: many; d_gene: TRBD2; v_gene: TRBV7-8; CDR3aa: CASSLGRLAEHKNIQYF; CDR3nt: TGTGCCAGCAGCTTAGGTAGACTAGCGGAGCACAAAAACATTCAGTACTTC
j_gene: TRBJ2-3; abundance: many; d_gene: NA; v_gene: TRBV7-2; CDR3aa: CASSLGVLGSDTQYF; CDR3nt: TGTGCCAGCAGCTTAGGAGTGCTTGGAAGCGATACGCAGTATTTT
j_gene: TRBJ2-1; abundance: NA; d_gene: TRBD1; v_gene: TRBV5-1; CDR3aa: CASSLSGTGNNEQFF; CDR3nt: TGCGCCAGCAGCTTGTCCGGGACAGGGAACAATGAGCAGTTCTTC
j_gene: TRBJ2-1; abundance: few; d_gene: NA; v_gene: TRBV4-1; CDR3aa: CASSQGWAEQFF; CDR3nt: TGCGCCAGCAGCCAAGGGTGGGCTGAGCAGTTCTTC
j_gene: TRBJ1-1; abundance: few; d_gene: NA; v_gene: TRBV5-5; CDR3aa: CATLLGGGAGTEAFF; CDR3nt: TGTGCCACCCTTCTTGGGGGGGGCGCAGGGACTGAAGCTTTCTTT
j_gene: TRBJ1-2; abundance: NA; d_gene: TRBD1; v_gene: TRBV2; CDR3aa: CASFRGRNYGYTF; CDR3nt: TGTGCCAGCTTCAGGGGGAGGAACTATGGCTACACCTTC
j_gene: TRBJ1-5; abundance: many; d_gene: NA; v_gene: TRBV27; CDR3aa: CASSLSPGNQPQHF; CDR3nt: TGTGCCAGCAGTTTATCCCCAGGGAATCAGCCCCAGCATTTT
j_gene: TRBJ1-1; abundance: few; d_gene: NA; v_gene: TRBV27; CDR3aa: CASSLAGGKTEAFF; CDR3nt: TGTGCCAGCAGTTTAGCGGGGGGGAAGACTGAAGCTTTCTTT
j_gene: TRBJ2-3; abundance: NA; d_gene: NA; v_gene: TRBV19; CDR3aa: CASRPGPATRTDTQYF; CDR3nt: TGTGCCAGTAGACCCGGCCCGGCGACTAGGACAGATACGCAGTATTTT
j_gene: TRBJ2-1; abundance: once; d_gene: NA; v_gene: TRBV5-6; CDR3aa: CASSLTPRTDSYNEQFF; CDR3nt: TGTGCCAGCAGCCTGACACCAAGGACAGATTCCTACAATGAGCAGTTCTTC
j_gene: TRBJ1-5; abundance: few; d_gene: TRBD1; v_gene: TRBV6-5; CDR3aa: CASSAGGLNQPQHF; CDR3nt: TGTGCCAGCAGTGCAGGGGGACTCAATCAGCCCCAGCATTTT
j_gene: TRBJ1-5; abundance: NA; d_gene: TRBD1; v_gene: TRBV6-1; CDR3aa: CASTTGTDQPQHF; CDR3nt: TGTGCCAGCACGACAGGGACCGATCAGCCCCAGCATTTT
j_gene: TRBJ1-1; abundance: NA; d_gene: TRBD1; v_gene: TRBV5-6; CDR3aa: CASSLVQGTMNTEAFF; CDR3nt: TGTGCCAGCAGCTTGGTACAGGGGACCATGAACACTGAAGCTTTCTTT
j_gene: TRBJ1-1; abundance: many; d_gene: TRBD1; v_gene: TRBV7-6; CDR3aa: CASSRTGGMDTEAFF; CDR3nt: TGTGCCAGCAGCAGGACAGGGGGGATGGACACTGAAGCTTTCTTT
j_gene: TRBJ1-2; abundance: few; d_gene: NA; v_gene: TRBV29-1; CDR3aa: CSTLQGSGGYGYTF; CDR3nt: TGCAGCACCCTACAGGGTTCCGGCGGCTATGGCTACACCTTC
j_gene: TRBJ1-2; abundance: NA; d_gene: TRBD1; v_gene: TRBV5-6; CDR3aa: CASRVAQGASGYTF; CDR3nt: TGTGCCAGCAGAGTTGCCCAGGGGGCGTCAGGCTACACCTTC
j_gene: TRBJ2-2; abundance: NA; d_gene: TRBD2; v_gene: TRBV7-6; CDR3aa: CASSPSSGGVGRVFF; CDR3nt: TGTGCCAGCAGCCCCTCGAGCGGGGGCGTGGGAAGGGTGTTTTTT